This T cell receptor beta chain emerged from a study of patients and donors after allogeneic stem cell transplantation. The ends were cut back, 1 base at V and 5 bases at J, with 11 bases in the middle. The germline V gene has CDR1 SSHAT and CDR2 FNYEAQ (reference sequence). CDR3 length equals 15 residues. TCRdb recomputed calls from the RT-PCR reads with MiXCR, one row per CDR3 protein. The sample has over 400,000 distinct CDR3 sequences, 16% seen once. Sequencing input: blood, either unsorted or a sorted T cell fraction (not recorded which). This TCR was recovered from a human donor who was either an allogeneic HSCT recipient or a stem cell or donor lymphocyte infusion donor (not recorded which). It is not recorded whose cells these are; they may come from a transplant donor. The chain joins TRBV7-7 to TRBJ1-4, with a tentative D call TRBD1 (6 bases). CDR3 sequence (DNA): TGTGCCAGCAGCTTAGGTTTAGGGGGGAATGAAAAACTGTTTTTT. Its translation: CASSLGLGGNEKLFF. Full variable domain (remainder filled in from reference TRBV7-7 and TRBJ1-4): GAGVSQSPRYKVTKRGQDVTLRCDPISSHATLYWYQQALGQGPEFLTYFNYEAQPDKSGLPSDRFSAERPEGSISTLTIQRTEQRDSAMYRCASSLGLGGNEKLFFGSGTQLSVL.